Presented here are 17 T cell receptor beta chains from one specimen sequenced in a study of blood T cell repertoires in COVID-19. The protocol was immunoSEQ multiplex PCR, while the TCRdb copy is restricted to in-frame clones and leaves out a portion. The data hold approximately 230,000 clones, with roughly 89% observed a single time. The sequencing input was peripheral blood. These receptors all stem from a man aged 30 to 45 who had recovered from COVID-19.

V usage is TRBV6-5 and J usage is TRBJ1-2; TRBD1 is a possible D gene (6 bases). The length of the CDR3 is 13 residues. V lost 6 bases and J lost 3, with 11 bases in between. Germline CDR1 MNHEY, CDR2 SVGAGI. Here the CDR3 DNA reads TGTGCCAGCAGCCAACAGGGATACTATGGCTACACCTTC. Its translation: CASSQQGYYGYTF.

The genes are TRBV24-1 and TRBJ2-2; TRBD1 aligns across 11 bases. V lost 6 bases to trimming and J lost 6 bases; unmatched junction nucleotides: 5. The CDR3 is made up of 15 amino acids. Germline V lookup: CDR1 KGHDR, CDR2 SFDVKD. CDR3 nucleotides: TGTGCCACCAGTTGGGGACAGGGGGGGTCCGGGGAGCTGTTTTTT. This gives the protein CATSWGQGGSGELFF.

The chain joins TRBV29-1 to TRBJ2-7; 7 bases map to TRBD2. Trimming removed 6 bases from V and 6 bases from J; junction bases left unmatched: 8. This CDR3 has 12 amino acids. Germline-derived CDR1 and CDR2 are SQVTM and ANQGSEA. The CDR3 is CSVEKGGTEQYF. DNA for the CDR3: TGCAGCGTCGAGAAGGGAGGGACCGAGCAGTACTTC.

This sequence joins TRBV12-1 and TRBJ1-2; the D call of TRBD1 is as the table states it, not checked on the DNA. TRBV12-1 is tagged as a pseudogene. This CDR3 is 16 amino acids long. The CDR3 DNA reads TGTGCCAGCAGCTTTGCTTCAGGGCTTATGAGATATGGCTACACCTTC. Residues: CASSFASGLMRYGYTF.

This clone was seen only once. CDR3 region: CASSKQRGANTDTQYF. CDR3 nucleotides: TGTGCCAGCAGCAAACAGCGGGGGGCCAACACAGATACGCAGTATTTT. This chain links TRBV5-4 with TRBJ2-3; 9 nucleotides align to TRBD2. The V gene end was trimmed by 4 bases and the J gene end by 2 bases; junction bases not matched to a gene: 8. The CDR3 spans 16 residues. CDR1 is SGHNT and CDR2 is YYREEE in the germline V gene (reference sequence).

This sequence joins TRBV3-1 (or the pseudogene TRBV3-2) and TRBJ1-1, with D unclear. CDR3 length equals 13 residues. CDR1 is LGHDT, CDR2 YNNKEL, per germline (reference sequence). Trimming removed 5 bases at V and 1 base at J, with 8 bases between. Here the CDR3 reads CASSLTSNTEAFF. The DNA of the CDR3 is TGTGCCAGCAGCTTGACATCGAACACTGAAGCTTTCTTT.

The genes are TRBV7-8 and TRBJ2-7; D unclear. The V gene's germline CDR1 is SGHVS and CDR2 FQNEAQ. The CDR3 spans 14 residues. V lost 0 bases and J lost 2, with 8 bases in between. CDR3 coding DNA: TGTGCCAGCAGCTTAGCGCCACTCACCTACGAGCAGTACTTC. Translating it yields CASSLAPLTYEQYF.

J is TRBJ2-2 and V is TRBV9; 10 nucleotides agree with TRBD1. This CDR3 contains 15 residues. In germline, CDR1 is SGDLS, CDR2 YYNGEE. Germline trimming cut 4 bases from V and 6 bases from J; bases unmatched to any gene: 6. CDR3 DNA sequence: TGTGCCAGCAGCCTCCTGACAGGGGGCGCCGGGGAGCTGTTTTTT. This sequence encodes CASSLLTGGAGELFF.

This clone was recorded a few times. V usage is TRBV30 and J usage is TRBJ1-1; D unclear. The CDR3 contains 12 residues. The V gene lost 0 bases and the J gene lost 6 bases, with 8 bases spanning the gap. The germline CDR1 and CDR2 sequences are GTSNPN and SVGIG (reference sequence). The CDR3 sequence: CAWSVQVPEAFF. CDR3 nucleotides: TGTGCCTGGAGTGTCCAGGTTCCTGAAGCTTTCTTT.

The chain carries TRBV19 and TRBJ1-6; 7 bases fit TRBD1. CDR3 length: 16 residues. CDR1 and CDR2 (germline): LNHDA, SQIVND (reference sequence). Unmatched junction bases numbered 7, after V lost 6 bases and J lost 2 bases. In DNA, the CDR3 is TGTGCCAGTAGCCTCGACAGGGCCCCCTATAATTCACCCCTCCACTTT. Translating it yields CASSLDRAPYNSPLHF.

CDR3 sequence: CASSDLTIEETQYF. DNA for the CDR3: TGCGCCAGCAGTGATTTAACAATTGAAGAGACCCAGTACTTC. V and J are TRBV10-1 and TRBJ2-5; D unresolved. The germline CDR1 and CDR2 sequences are WNHNN and SYGVQD (reference sequence). This CDR3 contains 14 residues. V was cut by 3 bases and J by 3 bases, with 11 bases left in between.

The chain is built from TRBV7-8 and TRBJ2-7; TRBD1 might be the D (6 bases). The CDR3 is made up of 14 amino acids. Germline CDR1 SGHVS, CDR2 FQNEAQ. V shed 4 bases and J shed 2 bases, with 12 bases lying between them. The CDR3 nucleotides are TGTGCCAGCAGCTCATTGGACAGTCCCTACGAGCAGTACTTC. Its protein is CASSSLDSPYEQYF. Using reference TRBV7-8 and TRBJ2-7 for the parts outside the CDR3, the full variable domain is GAGVSQSPRYKVAKRGQDVALRCDPISGHVSLFWYQQALGQGPEFLTYFQNEAQLDKSGLPSDRFFAERPEGSVSTLKIQRTQQEDSAVYLCASSSLDSPYEQYFGPGTRLTVT.

The chain is built from TRBV18 and TRBJ1-3, with 9 bases that match TRBD1. V lost 3 bases and J lost 4; bases outside the gene matches: 4. The CDR3 has 15 amino acids. Germline assignment: CDR1 KGHSH and CDR2 LQKENI. Here the CDR3 reads CASSPPGQGGNTIYF. CDR3 nucleotides: TGTGCCAGCTCACCCCCGGGACAGGGAGGAAACACCATATATTTT. The variable domain in full, completed from reference TRBV18 and TRBJ1-3, reads NAGVMQNPRHLVRRRGQEARLRCSPMKGHSHVYWYRQLPEEGLKFMVYLQKENIIDESGMPKERFSAEFPKEGPSILRIQQVVRGDSAAYFCASSPPGQGGNTIYFGEGSWLTVV.

This chain uses TRBV6-5 with TRBJ1-3; tentatively, D is TRBD1 (5 bases). Trimming pared 11 bases from V and 4 bases from J, leaving 18 bases between. This CDR3 contains 14 residues. Germline V gene sequence: CDR1 MNHEY, CDR2 SVGAGI. CDR3 amino acids: CAGLPRGSGNTIYF. DNA of the CDR3: TGTGCCGGCTTACCTAGGGGCTCAGGAAACACCATATATTTT.

This sequence joins TRBV30 and TRBJ1-1; D remains unclear. The CDR3 has 11 residues. Trimming pared 4 bases from V and 4 bases from J, leaving 7 bases between. CDR1 and CDR2 from the germline V gene are GTSNPN and SVGIG (reference sequence). CDR3 bases: TGTGCCTGGATTATTCTCACTGAAGCTTTCTTT. As protein: CAWIILTEAFF.

The chain links TRBV28 to TRBJ1-5, with 8 bases identical to TRBD1. Germline trimming cut 4 bases from V and 9 bases from J; bases unmatched to any gene: 11. The germline V gene has CDR1 MDHEN and CDR2 SYDVKM. This CDR3 has 15 amino acids. The CDR3 coding sequence is TGTGCCAGCAGTTCCGGGACAGGCGGTTATCGGCCCCAGCATTTT. Protein product: CASSSGTGGYRPQHF.

The gene calls are TRBV2 and TRBJ2-3; weak D call: TRBD2 (6 bases). Between the trimmed V and J ends, which lost 7 bases and 4 bases, there was a span of 18 bases. Germline V CDR1 and CDR2: SNHLY, FYNNEI. This CDR3 has 15 residues. As DNA, the CDR3 is TGTGCCAGCACCTCGGGACTCCGAGGGTCAGATACGCAGTATTTT. It translates to CASTSGLRGSDTQYF.